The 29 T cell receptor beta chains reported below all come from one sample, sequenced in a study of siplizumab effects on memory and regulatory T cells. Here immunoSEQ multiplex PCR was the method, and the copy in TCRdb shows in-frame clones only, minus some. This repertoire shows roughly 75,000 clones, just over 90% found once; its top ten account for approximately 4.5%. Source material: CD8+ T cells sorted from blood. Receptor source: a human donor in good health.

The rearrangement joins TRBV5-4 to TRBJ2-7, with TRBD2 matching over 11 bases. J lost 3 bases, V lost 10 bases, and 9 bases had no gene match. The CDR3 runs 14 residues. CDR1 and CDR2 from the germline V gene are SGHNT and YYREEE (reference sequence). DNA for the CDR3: TGTGCCTCCCGCAGTAGCGGGGGGGACTACGAGCAGTACTTC. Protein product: CASRSSGGDYEQYF.

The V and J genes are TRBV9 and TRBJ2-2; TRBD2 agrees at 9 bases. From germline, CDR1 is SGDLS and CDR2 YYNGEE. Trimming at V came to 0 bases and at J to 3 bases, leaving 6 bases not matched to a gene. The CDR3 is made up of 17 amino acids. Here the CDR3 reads CASSVAVAGVDTGELFF. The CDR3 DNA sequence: TGTGCCAGCAGCGTAGCGGTAGCGGGGGTAGACACCGGGGAGCTGTTTTTT. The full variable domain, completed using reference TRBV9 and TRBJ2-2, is DSGVTQTPKHLITATGQRVTLRCSPRSGDLSVYWYQQSLDQGLQFLIQYYNGEERAKGNILERFSAQQFPDLHSELNLSSLELGDSALYFCASSVAVAGVDTGELFFGEGSRLTVL.

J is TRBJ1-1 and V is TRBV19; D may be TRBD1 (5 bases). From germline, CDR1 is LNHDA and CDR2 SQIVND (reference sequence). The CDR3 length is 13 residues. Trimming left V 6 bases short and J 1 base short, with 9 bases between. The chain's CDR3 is CASSRGPNTEAFF. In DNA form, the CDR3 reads TGTGCCAGTAGCCGGGGACCGAACACTGAAGCTTTCTTT.

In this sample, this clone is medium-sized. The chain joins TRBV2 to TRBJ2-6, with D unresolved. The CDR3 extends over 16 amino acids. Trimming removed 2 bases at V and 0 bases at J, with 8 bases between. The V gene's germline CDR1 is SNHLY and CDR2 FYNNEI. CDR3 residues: CASSEPIFSGANVLTF. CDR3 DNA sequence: TGTGCCAGCAGTGAACCCATATTCTCTGGGGCCAACGTCCTGACTTTC.

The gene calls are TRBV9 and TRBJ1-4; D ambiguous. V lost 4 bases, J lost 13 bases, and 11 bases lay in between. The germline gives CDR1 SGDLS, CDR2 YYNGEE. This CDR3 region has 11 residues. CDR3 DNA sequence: TGTGCCAGCAGCCCCGGTTTCGGACTGTTTTTT. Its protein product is CASSPGFGLFF. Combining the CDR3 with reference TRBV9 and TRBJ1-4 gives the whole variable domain DSGVTQTPKHLITATGQRVTLRCSPRSGDLSVYWYQQSLDQGLQFLIQYYNGEERAKGNILERFSAQQFPDLHSELNLSSLELGDSALYFCASSPGFGLFFGSGTQLSVL.

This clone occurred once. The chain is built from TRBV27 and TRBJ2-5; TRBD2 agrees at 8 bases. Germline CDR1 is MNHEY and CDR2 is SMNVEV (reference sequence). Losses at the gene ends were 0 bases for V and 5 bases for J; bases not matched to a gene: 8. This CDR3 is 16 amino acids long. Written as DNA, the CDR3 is TGTGCCAGCAGTTTATCCTCGGGAGGGGGAGGGGAGACCCAGTACTTC. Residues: CASSLSSGGGGETQYF.

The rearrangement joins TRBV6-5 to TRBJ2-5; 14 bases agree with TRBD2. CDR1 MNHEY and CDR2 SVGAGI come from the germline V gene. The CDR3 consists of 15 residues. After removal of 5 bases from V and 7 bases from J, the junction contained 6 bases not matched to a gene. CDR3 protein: CASSLPGLAGATQYF. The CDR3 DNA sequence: TGTGCCAGCAGTCTTCCGGGACTAGCGGGGGCGACCCAGTACTTC.

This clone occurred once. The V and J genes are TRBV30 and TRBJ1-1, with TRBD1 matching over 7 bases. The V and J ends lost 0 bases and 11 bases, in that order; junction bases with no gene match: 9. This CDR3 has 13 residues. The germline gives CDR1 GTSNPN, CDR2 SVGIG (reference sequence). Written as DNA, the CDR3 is TGTGCCTGGAGTGTTCTCCCCGGGACAGCCGCTTTCTTT. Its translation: CAWSVLPGTAAFF.

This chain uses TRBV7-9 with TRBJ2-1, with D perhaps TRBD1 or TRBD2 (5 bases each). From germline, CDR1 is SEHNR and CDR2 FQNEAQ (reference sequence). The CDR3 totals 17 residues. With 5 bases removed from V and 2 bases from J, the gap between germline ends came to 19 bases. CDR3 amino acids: CASSPGQVGGTYNEQFF. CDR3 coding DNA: TGTGCCAGCAGCCCGGGGCAGGTCGGTGGCACCTACAATGAGCAGTTCTTC.

The CDR3 coding sequence is TGTGCCAGCAGCGTAACAGGAGGGGCCTACGAGCAGTACTTC. Protein sequence: CASSVTGGAYEQYF. The chain employs TRBV9 and TRBJ2-7; a possible D gene is TRBD2 (6 bases). The V gene's germline CDR1 is SGDLS and CDR2 YYNGEE. This CDR3 spans 14 amino acids. V dropped 1 base and J dropped 2 bases, with 10 bases sitting between them.

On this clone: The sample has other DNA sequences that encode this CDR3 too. In DNA form, the CDR3 reads TGTGCCAGCAGGTCGGGGGCACGGAGGGATCAGCCCCAGCATTTT. Translating gives CASRSGARRDQPQHF. The V and J genes are TRBV7-8 and TRBJ1-5, with D maybe TRBD1 (6 bases). V was trimmed by 6 bases and J by 5 bases, leaving 17 bases between them. This CDR3 is 15 amino acids long. Germline CDR1 SGHVS, CDR2 FQNEAQ.

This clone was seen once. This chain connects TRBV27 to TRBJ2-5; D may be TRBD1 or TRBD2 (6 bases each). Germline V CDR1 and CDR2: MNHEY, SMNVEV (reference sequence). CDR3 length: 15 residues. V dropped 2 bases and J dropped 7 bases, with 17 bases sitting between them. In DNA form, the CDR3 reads TGTGCCAGCAGTTTAAACGGGGGCCGGCCCGGGACCCAGTACTTC. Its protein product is CASSLNGGRPGTQYF.

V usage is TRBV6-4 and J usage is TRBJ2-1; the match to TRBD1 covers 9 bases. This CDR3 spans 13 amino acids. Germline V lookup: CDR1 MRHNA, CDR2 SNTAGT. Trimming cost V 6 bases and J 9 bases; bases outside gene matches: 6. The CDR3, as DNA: TGTGCCAGCAGAAAACAGGGGGCAGGTGAGCAGTTCTTC. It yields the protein CASRKQGAGEQFF.

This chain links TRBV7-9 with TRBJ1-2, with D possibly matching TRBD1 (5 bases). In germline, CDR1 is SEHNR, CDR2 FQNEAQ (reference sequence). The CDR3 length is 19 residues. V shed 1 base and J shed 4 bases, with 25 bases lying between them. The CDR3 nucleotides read TGTGCCAGCAGCTTAGTACGGGTGGATCGGGGCCCTTCAATCTATGGCTACACCTTC. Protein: CASSLVRVDRGPSIYGYTF.

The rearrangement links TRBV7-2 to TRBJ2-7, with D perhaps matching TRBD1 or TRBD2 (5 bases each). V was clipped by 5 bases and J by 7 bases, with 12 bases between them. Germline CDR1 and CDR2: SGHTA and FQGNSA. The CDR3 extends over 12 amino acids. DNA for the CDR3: TGTGCCAGCAGCGGGGGATCAGTTGAGCAGTACTTC. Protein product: CASSGGSVEQYF.

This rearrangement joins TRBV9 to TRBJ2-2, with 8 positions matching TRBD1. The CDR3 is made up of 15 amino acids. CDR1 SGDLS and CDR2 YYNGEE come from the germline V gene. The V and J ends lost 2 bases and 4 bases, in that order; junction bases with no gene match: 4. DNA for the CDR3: TGTGCCAGCAGCGTGACAGGGGACGTCACCGGGGAGCTGTTTTTT. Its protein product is CASSVTGDVTGELFF.

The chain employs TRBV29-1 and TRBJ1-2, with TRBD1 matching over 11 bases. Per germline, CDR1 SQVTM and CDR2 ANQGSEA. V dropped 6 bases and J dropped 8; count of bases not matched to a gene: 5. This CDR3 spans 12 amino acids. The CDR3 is CSVPGQGGGYTF. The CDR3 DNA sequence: TGCAGCGTCCCGGGACAGGGGGGAGGCTACACCTTC.

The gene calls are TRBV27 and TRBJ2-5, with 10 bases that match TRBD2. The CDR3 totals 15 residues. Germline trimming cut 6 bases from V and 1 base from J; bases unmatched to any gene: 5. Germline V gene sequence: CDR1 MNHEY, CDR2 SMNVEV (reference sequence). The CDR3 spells CASSPLAGIQETQYF. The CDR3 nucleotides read TGTGCCAGCAGCCCACTAGCGGGGATCCAAGAGACCCAGTACTTC.

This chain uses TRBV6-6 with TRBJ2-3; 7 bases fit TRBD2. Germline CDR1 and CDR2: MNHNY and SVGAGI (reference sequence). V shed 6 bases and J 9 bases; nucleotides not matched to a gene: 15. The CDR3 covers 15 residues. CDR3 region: CASSPRGDRRETQYF. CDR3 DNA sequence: TGTGCCAGCAGCCCCCGGGGGGACCGCCGTGAGACGCAGTATTTT.

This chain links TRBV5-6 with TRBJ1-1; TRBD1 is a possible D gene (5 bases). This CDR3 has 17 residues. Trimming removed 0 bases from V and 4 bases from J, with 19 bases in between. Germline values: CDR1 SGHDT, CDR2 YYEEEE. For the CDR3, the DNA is TGTGCCAGCAGCTTGGATCCGGGGGGGTTTAGTGGCACTGAAGCTTTCTTT. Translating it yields CASSLDPGGFSGTEAFF.

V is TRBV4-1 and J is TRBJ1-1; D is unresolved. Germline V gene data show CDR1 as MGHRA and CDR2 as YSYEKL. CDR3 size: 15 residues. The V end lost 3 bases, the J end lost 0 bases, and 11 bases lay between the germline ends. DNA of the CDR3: TGCGCCAGCAGCCAGATGGACTTGATGAACACTGAAGCTTTCTTT. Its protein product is CASSQMDLMNTEAFF.

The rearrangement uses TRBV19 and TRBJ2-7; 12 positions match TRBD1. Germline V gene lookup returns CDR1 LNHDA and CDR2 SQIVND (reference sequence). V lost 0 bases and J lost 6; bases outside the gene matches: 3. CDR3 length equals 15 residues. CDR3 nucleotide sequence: TGTGCCAGTAGTATAGAGGGACAGGGGGCATCCGAGCAGTACTTC. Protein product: CASSIEGQGASEQYF.

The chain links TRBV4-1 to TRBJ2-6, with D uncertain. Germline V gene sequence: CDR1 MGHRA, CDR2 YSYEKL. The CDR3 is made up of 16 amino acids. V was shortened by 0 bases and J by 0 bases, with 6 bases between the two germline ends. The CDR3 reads CASSQDSLSGANVLTF. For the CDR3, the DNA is TGCGCCAGCAGCCAAGACAGTCTCTCTGGGGCCAACGTCCTGACTTTC.

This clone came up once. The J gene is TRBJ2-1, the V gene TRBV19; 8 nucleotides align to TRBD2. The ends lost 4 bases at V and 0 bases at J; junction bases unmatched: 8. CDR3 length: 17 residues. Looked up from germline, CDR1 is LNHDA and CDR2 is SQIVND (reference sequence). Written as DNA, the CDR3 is TGTGCCAGTAGTAAAATCGCGGGGGGACTCTCCTACAATGAGCAGTTCTTC. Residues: CASSKIAGGLSYNEQFF. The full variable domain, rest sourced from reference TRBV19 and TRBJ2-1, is DGGITQSPKYLFRKEGQNVTLSCEQNLNHDAMYWYRQDPGQGLRLIYYSQIVNDFQKGDIAEGYSVSREKKESFPLTVTSAQKNPTAFYLCASSKIAGGLSYNEQFFGPGTRLTVL.

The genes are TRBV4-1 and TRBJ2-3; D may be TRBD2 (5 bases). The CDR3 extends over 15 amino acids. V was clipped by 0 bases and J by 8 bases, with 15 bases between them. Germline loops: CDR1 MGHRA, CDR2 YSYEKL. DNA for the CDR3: TGCGCCAGCAGCCAAGAGGTGAGCGGCGAAGGTACGCAGTATTTT. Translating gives CASSQEVSGEGTQYF.

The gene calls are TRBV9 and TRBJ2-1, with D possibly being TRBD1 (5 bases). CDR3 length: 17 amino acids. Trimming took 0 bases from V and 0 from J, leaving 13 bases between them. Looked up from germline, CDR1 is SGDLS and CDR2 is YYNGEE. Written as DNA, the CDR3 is TGTGCCAGCAGCGTAGCTGGGGCCCAGAGCTCCTACAATGAGCAGTTCTTC. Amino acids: CASSVAGAQSSYNEQFF.

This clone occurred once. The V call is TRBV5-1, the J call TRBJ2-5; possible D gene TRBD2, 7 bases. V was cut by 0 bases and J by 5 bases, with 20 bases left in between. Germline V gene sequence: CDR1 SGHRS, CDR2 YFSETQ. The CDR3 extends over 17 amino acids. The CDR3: CASSLESSRGAFETQYF. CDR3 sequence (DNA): TGCGCCAGCAGCTTGGAGTCAAGTCGGGGGGCCTTTGAGACCCAGTACTTC.

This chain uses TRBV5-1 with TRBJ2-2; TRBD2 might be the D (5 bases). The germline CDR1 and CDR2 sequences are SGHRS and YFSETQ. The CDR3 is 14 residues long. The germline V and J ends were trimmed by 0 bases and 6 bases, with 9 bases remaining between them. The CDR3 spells CASSLAAGAGELFF. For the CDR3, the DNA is TGCGCCAGCAGCTTGGCAGCCGGGGCCGGGGAGCTGTTTTTT.

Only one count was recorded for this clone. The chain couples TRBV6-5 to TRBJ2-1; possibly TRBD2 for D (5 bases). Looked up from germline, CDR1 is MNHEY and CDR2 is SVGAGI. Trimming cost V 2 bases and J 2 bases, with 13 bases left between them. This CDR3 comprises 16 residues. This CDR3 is CASSYVYGVTYNEQFF. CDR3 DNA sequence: TGTGCCAGCAGTTACGTTTACGGGGTCACCTACAATGAGCAGTTCTTC.